The T cell receptor (beta chain) described here comes from a study of blood T cell repertoires in COVID-19. Across the study: Acute and convalescent COVID-19 samples came from the United States, Italy and Spain. Sources were T cells, B-cell-depleted T cells, or PBMCs; the material itself was cDNA or gDNA.

V lost 2 bases and J lost 4; bases outside the gene matches: 1. Germline CDR1 is LNHNV and CDR2 is YYDKDF (reference sequence). The CDR3 totals 13 residues. Under the authors' procedure: Estimated nucleated cell counts came from reference gene primer amplification. TCRdb keeps only in-frame clones here, not all; method: immunoSEQ multiplex PCR. V, J and clone size are those of that table, while D and trimming were read from the DNA. The table records roughly 45,000 clones, over 75% of them present only once. The V gene is TRBV15, the J gene TRBJ1-2, with 7 bases lining up with TRBD1. The specimen sequenced was peripheral blood. This sequence was found in a woman aged 55-70 years with acute or convalescent COVID-19. In DNA form, the CDR3 reads TGTGCCACCAGCAGAAGGGACAGCTATGGCTACACCTTC. Encoded protein: CATSRRDSYGYTF.